The text below deals with one T cell receptor (beta chain). Some clones are missing from TCRdb's copy, which holds only in-frame ones; the method was immunoSEQ multiplex PCR. The sample lists tens of thousands of clones, around nine tenths occurring once. The CDR3 extends over 14 amino acids. V lost 5 bases and J lost 3; bases outside the gene matches: 4. Germline V gene lookup returns CDR1 LNHDA and CDR2 SQIVND (reference sequence). The data derive from a study of T cell changes during pregnancy in multiple sclerosis. This specimen was CD4+ T cells from peripheral blood mononuclear cells, taken before pregnancy. The TCR sequence derives from a female donor with multiple sclerosis, enrolled in a pregnancy study. The genes are TRBV19 and TRBJ2-7, with 10 bases lining up with TRBD1. CDR3 sequence reads: CASSQGQGGYEQYF. For the CDR3, the DNA is TGTGCCAGTAGTCAAGGACAGGGGGGCTACGAGCAGTACTTC. The whole variable domain, remainder taken from reference TRBV19 and TRBJ2-7, is DGGITQSPKYLFRKEGQNVTLSCEQNLNHDAMYWYRQDPGQGLRLIYYSQIVNDFQKGDIAEGYSVSREKKESFPLTVTSAQKNPTAFYLCASSQGQGGYEQYFGPGTRLTVT.